This TCR beta chain was identified during a study of immune evolution from preneoplasia to lung adenocarcinoma. Study overall: HLA loss of heterozygosity: 7% AIS, 15% MIA, about 32% ADC, none AAH.

Assay used: immunoSEQ multiplex PCR; TCRdb lists only in-frame clones, some missing. The sample yields 3,500 to 4,000 clones, roughly four fifths seen once. CDR3 length equals 12 residues. Germline assignment: CDR1 MNHNS and CDR2 SASEGT. V shed 5 bases and J shed 0 bases, with 5 bases lying between them. Two lung cancer pathologists independently confirmed each histologic diagnosis. This clonotype was obtained from a person aged 65 to 85 with lung adenocarcinoma. Sequenced sample: FFPE minimally invasive lung adenocarcinoma tissue. The chain joins TRBV6-1 to TRBJ2-7, with unresolved D. In DNA form, the CDR3 reads TGTGCCAGCAGTCCCTCCTCCTACGAGCAGTACTTC. It is translated as CASSPSSYEQYF.